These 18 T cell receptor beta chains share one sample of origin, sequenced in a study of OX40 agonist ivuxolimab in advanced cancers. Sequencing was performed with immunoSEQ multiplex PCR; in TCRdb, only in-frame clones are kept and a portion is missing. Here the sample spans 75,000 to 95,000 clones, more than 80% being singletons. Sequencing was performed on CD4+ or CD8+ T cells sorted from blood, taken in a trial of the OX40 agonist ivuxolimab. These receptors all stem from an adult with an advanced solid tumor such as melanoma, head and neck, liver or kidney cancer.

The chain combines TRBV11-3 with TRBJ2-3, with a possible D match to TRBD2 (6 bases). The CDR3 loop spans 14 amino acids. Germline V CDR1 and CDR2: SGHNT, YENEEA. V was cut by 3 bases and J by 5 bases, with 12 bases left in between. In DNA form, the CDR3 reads TGTGCCAGCAGCTTGGGTAGCGGTGGAGATACGCAGTATTTT. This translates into CASSLGSGGDTQYF.

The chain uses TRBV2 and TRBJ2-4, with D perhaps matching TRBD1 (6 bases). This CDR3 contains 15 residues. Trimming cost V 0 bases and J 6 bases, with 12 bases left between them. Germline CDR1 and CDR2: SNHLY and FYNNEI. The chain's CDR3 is CASSEAGGSLNIQYF. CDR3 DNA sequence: TGTGCCAGCAGTGAAGCTGGGGGCTCACTAAACATTCAGTACTTC.

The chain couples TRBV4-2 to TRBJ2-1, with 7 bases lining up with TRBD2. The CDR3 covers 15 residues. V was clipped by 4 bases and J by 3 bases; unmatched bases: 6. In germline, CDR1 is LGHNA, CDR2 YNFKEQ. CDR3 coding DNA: TGTGCCAGCAGCCCAGGAGGACTAGTCTACAATGAGCAGTTCTTC. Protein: CASSPGGLVYNEQFF.

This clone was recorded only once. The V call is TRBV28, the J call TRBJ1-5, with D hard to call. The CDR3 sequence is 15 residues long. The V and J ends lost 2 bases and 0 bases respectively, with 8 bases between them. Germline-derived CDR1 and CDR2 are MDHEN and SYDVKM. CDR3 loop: CASSLVEYSNQPQHF. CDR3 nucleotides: TGTGCCAGCAGTTTAGTGGAATATAGCAATCAGCCCCAGCATTTT.

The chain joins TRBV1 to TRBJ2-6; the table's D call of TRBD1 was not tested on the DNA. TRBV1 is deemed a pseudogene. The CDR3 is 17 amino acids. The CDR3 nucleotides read TGCACCAGCAGCCCGGGACAGGGGGCATCTGGGGCCAACGTCCTGACTTTC. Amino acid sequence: CTSSPGQGASGANVLTF.

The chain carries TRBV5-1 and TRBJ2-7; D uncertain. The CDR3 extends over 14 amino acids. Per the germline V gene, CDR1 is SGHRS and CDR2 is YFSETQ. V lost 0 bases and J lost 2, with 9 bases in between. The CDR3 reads CASSLAVGPYEQYF. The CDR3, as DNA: TGCGCCAGCAGCTTGGCTGTCGGACCCTACGAGCAGTACTTC.

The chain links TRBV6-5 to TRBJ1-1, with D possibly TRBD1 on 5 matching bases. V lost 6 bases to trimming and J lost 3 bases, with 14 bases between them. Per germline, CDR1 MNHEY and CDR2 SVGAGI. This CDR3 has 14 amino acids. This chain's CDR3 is CASSPRGRYTEAFF. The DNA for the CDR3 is TGTGCCAGCAGCCCGAGGGGAAGGTACACTGAAGCTTTCTTT.

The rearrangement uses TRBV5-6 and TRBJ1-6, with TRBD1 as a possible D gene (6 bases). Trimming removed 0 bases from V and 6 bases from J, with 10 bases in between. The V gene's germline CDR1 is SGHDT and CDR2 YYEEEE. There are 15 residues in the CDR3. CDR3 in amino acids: CASSLDRAFNSPLHF. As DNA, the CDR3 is TGTGCCAGCAGCTTGGACAGGGCCTTTAATTCACCCCTCCACTTT.

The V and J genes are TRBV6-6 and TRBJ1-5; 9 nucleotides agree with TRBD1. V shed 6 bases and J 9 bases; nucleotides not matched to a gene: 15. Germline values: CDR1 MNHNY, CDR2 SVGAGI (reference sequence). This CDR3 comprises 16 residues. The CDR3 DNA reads TGTGCCAGCAGCCGGATCCCGGGACAGGGTAGAGTGCCCCAGCATTTT. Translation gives CASSRIPGQGRVPQHF.

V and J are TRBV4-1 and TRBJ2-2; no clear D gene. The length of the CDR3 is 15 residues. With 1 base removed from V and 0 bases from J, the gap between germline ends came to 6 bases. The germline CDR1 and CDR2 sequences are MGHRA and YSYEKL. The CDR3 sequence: CASSQATANTGELFF. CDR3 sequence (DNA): TGCGCCAGCAGCCAAGCAACAGCGAACACCGGGGAGCTGTTTTTT.

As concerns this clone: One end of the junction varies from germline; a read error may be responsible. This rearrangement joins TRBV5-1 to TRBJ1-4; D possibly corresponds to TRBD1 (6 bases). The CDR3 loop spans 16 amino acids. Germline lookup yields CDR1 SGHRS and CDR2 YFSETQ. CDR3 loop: CASSLGVTGTSEKLFF. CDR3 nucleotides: TGCGCCAGCAGCTTGGGGGTTACAGGGACTAGTGAAAAACTGTTTTTT.

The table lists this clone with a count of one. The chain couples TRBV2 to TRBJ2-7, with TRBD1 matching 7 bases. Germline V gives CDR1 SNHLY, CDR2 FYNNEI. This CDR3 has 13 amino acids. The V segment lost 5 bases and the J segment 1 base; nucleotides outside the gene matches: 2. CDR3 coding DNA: TGTGCCAGCAGTAAACAGGGGTCCTACGAGCAGTACTTC. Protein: CASSKQGSYEQYF.

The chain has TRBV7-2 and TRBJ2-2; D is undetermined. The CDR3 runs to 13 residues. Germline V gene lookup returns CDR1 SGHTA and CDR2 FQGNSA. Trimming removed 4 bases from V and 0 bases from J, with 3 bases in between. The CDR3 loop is CASSSANTGELFF. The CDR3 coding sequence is TGTGCCAGCAGCTCCGCGAACACCGGGGAGCTGTTTTTT. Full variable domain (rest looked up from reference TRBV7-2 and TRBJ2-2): GAGVSQSPSNKVTEKGKDVELRCDPISGHTALYWYRQSLGQGLEFLIYFQGNSAPDKSGLPSDRFSAERTGGSVSTLTIQRTQQEDSAVYLCASSSANTGELFFGEGSRLTVL.

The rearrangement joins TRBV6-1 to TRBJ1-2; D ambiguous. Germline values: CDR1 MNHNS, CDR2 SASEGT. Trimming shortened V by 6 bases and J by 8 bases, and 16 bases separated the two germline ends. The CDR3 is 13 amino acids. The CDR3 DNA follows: TGTGCCAGCAGCGCCGATTGGCTCGGAGGCTACACCTTC. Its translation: CASSADWLGGYTF.

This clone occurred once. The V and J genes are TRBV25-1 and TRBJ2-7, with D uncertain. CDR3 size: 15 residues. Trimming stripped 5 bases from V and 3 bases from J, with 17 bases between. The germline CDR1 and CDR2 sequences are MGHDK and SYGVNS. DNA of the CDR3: TGTGCCAGCAGTTCGACCGGGCCTAAGGGCTACGAGCAGTACTTC. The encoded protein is CASSSTGPKGYEQYF.

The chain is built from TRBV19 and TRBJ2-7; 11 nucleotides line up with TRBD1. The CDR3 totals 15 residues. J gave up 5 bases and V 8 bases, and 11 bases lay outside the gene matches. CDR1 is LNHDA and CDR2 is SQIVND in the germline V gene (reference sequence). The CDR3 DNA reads TGTGCCAGTTCCGCTCCGGGACAGGGGGGGGACGAGCAGTACTTC. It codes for CASSAPGQGGDEQYF.

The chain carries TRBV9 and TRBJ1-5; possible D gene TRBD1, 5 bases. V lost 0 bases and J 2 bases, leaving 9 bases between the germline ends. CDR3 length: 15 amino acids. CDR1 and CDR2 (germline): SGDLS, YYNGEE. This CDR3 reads CASSVDGQGNQPQHF. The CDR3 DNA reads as TGTGCCAGCAGCGTAGATGGACAAGGCAATCAGCCCCAGCATTTT.

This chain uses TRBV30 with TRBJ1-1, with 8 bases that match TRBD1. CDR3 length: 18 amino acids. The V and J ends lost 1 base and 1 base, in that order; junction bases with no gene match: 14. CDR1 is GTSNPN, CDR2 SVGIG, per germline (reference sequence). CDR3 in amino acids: CAWSGSLDRVRGNTEAFF. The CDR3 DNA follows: TGTGCCTGGAGTGGTTCTCTGGACAGGGTGAGGGGGAACACTGAAGCTTTCTTT.